These 26 T cell receptor beta chains came from one sample sequenced in a study of molecular identifiers for immune sequencing clone quantification. TCRdb re-called the PCR reads with MiXCR, one entry per CDR3 protein. The sample includes about 500,000 distinct CDR3 sequences, roughly 26% of them seen just once. Sample: naive CD8+ T cells from blood, with Jurkat cell RNA spiked in. The subset is: FACS-sorted CD8+CD4-CCR7+CD45RA+ naive T cells. Receptors originate from a human donor in good health. Some libraries in this study had Jurkat cell RNA spiked in.

This clonotype was recorded at least ten times. The chain carries TRBV19 and TRBJ2-2; TRBD1 or TRBD2 may be the D gene (5 bases each). V was clipped by 3 bases and J by 0 bases, with 5 bases between them. The germline CDR1 and CDR2 sequences are LNHDA and SQIVND (reference sequence). This CDR3 contains 14 residues. This chain's CDR3 is CASSMGPNTGELFF. As DNA, the CDR3 is TGTGCCAGTAGTATGGGACCGAACACCGGGGAGCTGTTTTTT. Together with reference TRBV19 and TRBJ2-2, the CDR3 gives the full variable domain: DGGITQSPKYLFRKEGQNVTLSCEQNLNHDAMYWYRQDPGQGLRLIYYSQIVNDFQKGDIAEGYSVSREKKESFPLTVTSAQKNPTAFYLCASSMGPNTGELFFGEGSRLTVL.

The table lists this clonotype with a few counts. V gene TRBV2 combines with J gene TRBJ2-7; 8 bases are a match to TRBD1. Germline V CDR1 and CDR2: SNHLY, FYNNEI. The V segment lost 5 bases and the J segment 2 bases; nucleotides outside the gene matches: 17. The CDR3 consists of 18 residues. In nucleotides, the CDR3 is TGTGCCAGCAGTCCCCCGGACAGGGTAGGGTTTTTCGCCTACGAGCAGTACTTC. Protein: CASSPPDRVGFFAYEQYF.

The chain combines TRBV5-7 with TRBJ1-3; the match to TRBD1 covers 7 bases. TRBV5-7 is an ORF, with its function uncertain. The ends lost 5 bases at V and 0 bases at J; junction bases unmatched: 8. The CDR3 is 16 residues long. The CDR3 is CASSPGQASSGNTIYF. The CDR3, as DNA: TGTGCCAGCAGTCCCGGACAGGCCAGCTCTGGAAACACCATATATTTT.

This clonotype was found a few times. V usage is TRBV6-6 and J usage is TRBJ2-7, with a weak D call TRBD2 (5 bases). The CDR3 consists of 17 residues. Germline V CDR1 and CDR2: MNHNY, SVGAGI (reference sequence). Trimming stripped 0 bases from V and 0 bases from J, with 15 bases between. Written as DNA, the CDR3 is TGTGCCAGCAGTTACTCCGGCGGGTCCAAGATCTCCTACGAGCAGTACTTC. Translating gives CASSYSGGSKISYEQYF.

This clonotype has ten or more counts. V and J are TRBV2 and TRBJ1-1; possible D gene TRBD1, 5 bases. Germline V gene lookup returns CDR1 SNHLY and CDR2 FYNNEI. CDR3 size: 9 residues. The CDR3 loop reads CAGGTEAFF. The CDR3 nucleotides are TGTGCGGGGGGCACTGAAGCTTTCTTT. Supplemented by reference TRBV2 and TRBJ1-1, the full variable domain reads EPEVTQTPSHQVTQMGQEVILRCVPISNHLYFYWYRQILGQKVEFLVSFYNNEISEKSEIFDDQFSVERPDGSNFTLKIRSTKLEDSAMYFCAGGTEAFFGQGTRLTVV.

There are a few counts of this clonotype. The chain combines TRBV27 with TRBJ2-1, with 12 nucleotides matching TRBD2. J lost 6 bases, V lost 4 bases, and 7 bases had no gene match. CDR1 is MNHEY, CDR2 SMNVEV, per germline (reference sequence). The CDR3 totals 16 residues. CDR3 in amino acids: CASSSNTGLAGNEQFF. Here the CDR3 DNA reads TGTGCCAGCAGTTCCAATACGGGACTAGCGGGCAATGAGCAGTTCTTC.

This clonotype was detected many times. V gene TRBV25-1 combines with J gene TRBJ1-5; maybe TRBD1 (6 bases). CDR3 length equals 14 residues. The germline CDR1 and CDR2 sequences are MGHDK and SYGVNS. The V end lost 8 bases, the J end lost 3 bases, and 14 bases lay between the germline ends. CDR3 in amino acids: CASGGGSINQPQHF. The CDR3 DNA reads as TGTGCCAGCGGGGGCGGGAGTATCAATCAGCCCCAGCATTTT.

This clonotype turned up a few times. This sequence joins TRBV30 and TRBJ2-5, with D unclear. From germline, CDR1 is GTSNPN and CDR2 SVGIG (reference sequence). The CDR3 totals 12 residues. V dropped 1 base and J dropped 0 bases, with 3 bases sitting between them. DNA of the CDR3: TGTGCCTGGAGTGAGAACCAAGAGACCCAGTACTTC. It codes for CAWSENQETQYF.

This clonotype was detected ten times or more. The V and J genes are TRBV4-1 and TRBJ1-5, with 7 bases identical to TRBD1. Looked up from germline, CDR1 is MGHRA and CDR2 is YSYEKL. Trimming at V came to 1 base and at J to 0 bases, leaving 15 bases not matched to a gene. This CDR3 comprises 20 residues. CDR3 sequence: CASSQVLPTRTGLSNQPQHF. Here the CDR3 DNA reads TGCGCCAGCAGCCAAGTTCTTCCCACGAGGACAGGACTTAGCAATCAGCCCCAGCATTTT.

This clonotype has ten or more counts. This chain connects TRBV7-8 to TRBJ2-1; the D gene is possibly TRBD1 (7 bases). CDR1 and CDR2 from the germline V gene are SGHVS and FQNEAQ. This CDR3 spans 16 amino acids. V shed 5 bases and J shed 7 bases, with 21 bases lying between them. CDR3 in DNA: TGTGCCAGCAGCAATTCAGGGGGAAATGGAGGGAATGAGCAGTTCTTC. Its protein product is CASSNSGGNGGNEQFF.

This clonotype was seen a handful of times. This chain joins TRBV7-9 and TRBJ2-7, with 7 bases that match TRBD2. The CDR3 is 16 residues long. The germline V gene has CDR1 SEHNR and CDR2 FQNEAQ (reference sequence). V dropped 1 base and J dropped 0; count of bases not matched to a gene: 6. In DNA form, the CDR3 reads TGTGCCAGCAGCTTAGTGGCGGGGGACCTCTCCTACGAGCAGTACTTC. Amino acid sequence: CASSLVAGDLSYEQYF.

With respect to this clonotype: This sequence may be a read error, since a much larger clone differs from it by one base. Here the CDR3 omits its conserved ending phenylalanine or tryptophan, so a read error is the likely source. V usage is TRBV28 and J usage is TRBJ1-4, with D tentatively TRBD1 (6 bases). The CDR3 sequence is 15 residues long. V was pared by 5 bases and J by 4 bases, with 14 bases between. Germline CDR1 reads MDHEN; CDR2 reads SYDVKM. This CDR3 is CASSPGQFFNEKLFY. The DNA for the CDR3 is TGTGCCAGCAGTCCCGGACAGTTTTTTAATGAAAAACTGTTTTAT.

Points on this clonotype: Given a much more abundant clone one base away, this may be a read error. The genes are TRBV4-1 and TRBJ2-2; the D is unclear. Germline V gives CDR1 MGHRA, CDR2 YSYEKL. The CDR3 loop spans 13 amino acids. The DNA of the CDR3 is TGCGCCAGCAGCCAAGGGAACCCCGGGGAGCTGTTTTTT. It codes for CASSQGNPGELFF.

The V call is TRBV7-9, the J call TRBJ1-1; 7 positions agree with TRBD1. Germline V gene sequence: CDR1 SEHNR, CDR2 FQNEAQ (reference sequence). After removal of 1 base from V and 4 bases from J, the junction contained 6 bases not matched to a gene. The CDR3 extends over 15 amino acids. The CDR3 DNA sequence: TGTGCCAGCAGCTTAGGGGGCAGGGGGATCACTGAAGCTTTCTTT. Its translation: CASSLGGRGITEAFF. Combining the CDR3 with reference TRBV7-9 and TRBJ1-1 gives the whole variable domain DTGVSQNPRHKITKRGQNVTFRCDPISEHNRLYWYRQTLGQGPEFLTYFQNEAQLEKSRLLSDRFSAERPKGSFSTLEIQRTEQGDSAMYLCASSLGGRGITEAFFGQGTRLTVV.

This clonotype was seen ten or more times. The CDR3 loop reads CASSLRTGGVYEQYF. The CDR3 DNA reads TGCGCCAGCAGCCTTAGGACAGGGGGAGTCTACGAGCAGTACTTC. V gene TRBV4-3 combines with J gene TRBJ2-7; TRBD1 aligns across 10 bases. Per the germline V gene, CDR1 is LGHNA and CDR2 is YSLEER. After removal of 4 bases from V and 3 bases from J, the junction contained 6 bases not matched to a gene. The CDR3 has 15 amino acids.

This clonotype was counted many times. The chain carries TRBV7-9 and TRBJ2-5; D uncertain. Germline CDR1 SEHNR, CDR2 FQNEAQ (reference sequence). V lost 1 base, J lost 3 bases, and 6 bases lay in between. The CDR3 extends over 13 amino acids. The CDR3 loop reads CASSLVSEETQYF. Written as DNA, the CDR3 is TGTGCCAGCAGCTTAGTATCAGAAGAGACCCAGTACTTC. The full variable domain, with the rest looked up from reference TRBV7-9 and TRBJ2-5, is DTGVSQNPRHKITKRGQNVTFRCDPISEHNRLYWYRQTLGQGPEFLTYFQNEAQLEKSRLLSDRFSAERPKGSFSTLEIQRTEQGDSAMYLCASSLVSEETQYFGPGTRLLVL.

Only one count was recorded for this clonotype. Since a much larger clone is just one base distant, this may be a read error. This sequence joins TRBV9 and TRBJ2-3, with a tentative D call TRBD2 (6 bases). Germline V gene data show CDR1 as SGDLS and CDR2 as YYNGEE. The CDR3 extends over 15 amino acids. The DNA of the CDR3 is TGTGCCAACAGCCAGGAGGGTACTAGCACAGATACGCAGTATTTT. The encoded protein is CANSQEGTSTDTQYF.

This clonotype was counted between two and nine times. This chain joins TRBV6-5 and TRBJ2-7; D possibly matches TRBD1 or TRBD2 (5 bases each). Trimming shortened V by 8 bases and J by 7 bases, and 15 bases separated the two germline ends. The CDR3 spans 12 residues. CDR1 is MNHEY and CDR2 is SVGAGI in the germline V gene. CDR3 residues: CASSPLGDEQYF. The CDR3, as DNA: TGTGCCAGCTCCCCCTTGGGGGATGAGCAGTACTTC.

This clonotype has only a few counts. The V call is TRBV9, the J call TRBJ2-7; TRBD1 is a possible D gene (6 bases). Germline V gene lookup returns CDR1 SGDLS and CDR2 YYNGEE. There are 15 residues in the CDR3. V lost 0 bases to trimming and J lost 1 base, with 11 bases between them. The CDR3 DNA reads TGTGCCAGCAGCGTAGATGGGACACTGTCCTACGAGCAGTACTTC. Translating gives CASSVDGTLSYEQYF.

This clonotype was seen a handful of times. This sequence joins TRBV12-3 or TRBV12-4 and TRBJ2-5, with D maybe TRBD1 (7 bases). The CDR3 is made up of 16 amino acids. With 2 bases removed from V and 5 bases from J, the gap between germline ends came to 18 bases. Here the CDR3 DNA reads TGTGCCAGCAGTTTAACGTTGGAGGGGGCGATGGAGACCCAGTACTTC. Translation gives CASSLTLEGAMETQYF.

This chain uses TRBV6-1 with TRBJ1-1; D call uncertain. The germline V gene has CDR1 MNHNS and CDR2 SASEGT. This CDR3 has 11 residues. Trimming removed 7 bases from V and 11 bases from J, with 14 bases in between. The CDR3 bases are TGTGCCAGCATAGGTCCTTCAGGCGCTTTCTTT. This encodes CASIGPSGAFF.

The rearrangement uses TRBV7-9 and TRBJ2-2; D is uncertain. The CDR3 covers 14 residues. Germline V CDR1 and CDR2: SEHNR, FQNEAQ (reference sequence). With 5 bases removed from V and 5 bases from J, the gap between germline ends came to 12 bases. The CDR3: CASSQTQATGELFF. The DNA of the CDR3 is TGTGCCAGCAGCCAAACCCAGGCAACCGGGGAGCTGTTTTTT.

As to this clonotype: This may arise from a read error, as a much more abundant clone is one base away. The gene calls are TRBV2 and TRBJ2-5, with unresolved D. There are 13 residues in the CDR3. Looked up from germline, CDR1 is SNHLY and CDR2 is FYNNEI. Here the CDR3 reads CASSGRSQETRYF. The CDR3 region has the DNA TGTGCCAGCAGTGGAAGAAGCCAAGAGACCCGGTACTTC.

This clonotype was seen a handful of times. The rearrangement uses TRBV6-2 or TRBV6-3 and TRBJ2-3; TRBD2 matches 9 bases. Germline-derived CDR1 and CDR2 are MNHEY and SVGEGT. Trimming removed 8 bases from V and 4 bases from J; junction bases left unmatched: 4. The CDR3 totals 13 residues. The CDR3: CASGLAWADTQYF. CDR3 sequence (DNA): TGTGCCAGCGGACTAGCGTGGGCAGATACGCAGTATTTT.

This clonotype came up a few times. CDR3 DNA sequence: TGTGCCAGCAGCCGCCGGGACATAGATACGCAGTATTTT. Encoded protein: CASSRRDIDTQYF. The gene calls are TRBV3-1 and TRBJ2-3; the D gene is possibly TRBD1 (6 bases). Germline CDR1 and CDR2: LGHDT and YNNKEL (reference sequence). This CDR3 spans 13 amino acids. V lost 4 bases and J 5 bases, leaving 10 bases between the germline ends.

The chain couples TRBV5-6 to TRBJ2-7; TRBD2 aligns across 8 bases. The CDR3 sequence is 15 residues long. J lost 1 base, V lost 1 base, and 4 bases had no gene match. In germline, CDR1 is SGHDT, CDR2 YYEEEE. CDR3 coding DNA: TGTGCCAGCAGCTTGAGGGTAGCGGGGTCCTACGAGCAGTACTTC. Translating it yields CASSLRVAGSYEQYF.